The 15 T cell receptor beta chains listed next were all sequenced from one sample in a study of T cells in Graves' hyperthyroidism and ophthalmopathy. Amplified TCR beta CDR3 regions came from RNA transcripts. Initially, a first-round RT-PCR of the TCR CDR3 employed the HTBI primer set. TCRdb redid the calling of the multiplex PCR reads with MiXCR, one entry per CDR3 protein. The sample shows nearly 600,000 distinct CDR3 sequences, 11% to 15% of them seen only once. Sequencing input: blood. The receptors here all came from a woman aged 25 to 39 with Graves' hyperthyroidism that later progressed to Graves' ophthalmopathy.

As regards this clonotype: A much larger clone differs from this one at a single base, so this may be a read error. V gene TRBV19 combines with J gene TRBJ1-5, with D maybe TRBD1 (6 bases). The CDR3 has 13 residues. Germline V gene data show CDR1 as LNHDA and CDR2 as SQIVND (reference sequence). CDR3 protein: CAGPNREGQPEHF. The CDR3 region has the DNA TGTGCCGGCCCGAACAGGGAGGGTCAGCCCGAGCATTTT.

This chain links TRBV11-2 with TRBJ2-2; 9 positions match TRBD1. The CDR3 spans 17 residues. Unmatched junction bases numbered 6, after V lost 3 bases and J lost 1 base. Per germline, CDR1 SGHAT and CDR2 FQNNGV. CDR3 nucleotide sequence: TGTGCCAGCAGCTTCCCCCGGACAGGGGAGAACACCGGGGAGCTGTTTTTT. Protein: CASSFPRTGENTGELFF.

This clonotype was seen repeatedly, ten times or more. The rearrangement joins TRBV5-6 to TRBJ1-1; D unclear. Trimming took off 6 bases at V and 1 base at J, with 13 bases between the two ends. CDR1 is SGHDT and CDR2 is YYEEEE in the germline V gene. The CDR3 spans 14 residues. CDR3 region: CASNSRWGNTEAFF. As DNA, the CDR3 is TGTGCCAGCAACTCTCGATGGGGGAACACTGAAGCTTTCTTT.

In this sample, this clonotype turned up many times. The rearrangement uses TRBV18 and TRBJ2-5, with TRBD2 matching over 10 bases. Germline values: CDR1 KGHSH, CDR2 LQKENI. CDR3 size: 14 residues. Trimming took 8 bases from V and 3 from J; bases not matched to a gene: 6. Here the CDR3 reads CASSPLAGEETQYF. The CDR3 nucleotides read TGTGCCAGCAGCCCCCTAGCGGGAGAAGAGACCCAGTACTTC.

This clonotype was counted at least ten times. This chain uses TRBV28 with TRBJ1-2; D is perhaps TRBD1 (5 bases). The germline V gene has CDR1 MDHEN and CDR2 SYDVKM. The V and J ends lost 5 bases and 8 bases respectively, with 15 bases between them. The CDR3 contains 13 residues. The CDR3 DNA reads as TGTGCCAGCAGTCCGTCCGGGGGTCGCGGCTACACCTTC. Protein: CASSPSGGRGYTF.

The CDR3 region is CASGTGGGNYGYTF. The CDR3 nucleotides are TGTGCCAGCGGCACAGGGGGCGGGAACTATGGCTACACCTTC. The V gene is TRBV7-6, the J gene TRBJ1-2, with 9 nucleotides matching TRBD1. V was pared by 8 bases and J by 2 bases, with 6 bases of the junction left unmatched. The CDR3 totals 14 residues. The germline CDR1 and CDR2 sequences are SGHVS and FNYEAQ.

This clonotype was recorded once. The chain combines TRBV7-9 with TRBJ1-2; TRBD1 is a possible D gene (6 bases). The CDR3 spans 14 residues. The germline gives CDR1 SEHNR, CDR2 FQNEAQ (reference sequence). Trimming pared 3 bases from V and 8 bases from J, leaving 16 bases between. The CDR3 coding sequence is TGTGCCAGCAGCTTGACAACAGGGTTGAGCGGCTACACCTTC. Translated, it gives CASSLTTGLSGYTF.

This clonotype was recorded a few times. This sequence may be a read error, since a much larger clone differs from it by one base. The conserved phenylalanine or tryptophan is not found at the CDR3 terminus, so this likely reflects a read error. V usage is TRBV27 and J usage is TRBJ1-2; 11 bases agree with TRBD1. The trim removed 5 bases at V and 4 bases at J, leaving 9 bases unmatched. The CDR3 has 16 residues. Germline V gives CDR1 MNHEY, CDR2 SMNVEV (reference sequence). The CDR3 is CASSLHRTGGGYGYTL. The DNA of the CDR3 is TGTGCCAGCAGTCTCCACCGGACAGGGGGCGGCTATGGCTACACCCTC.

The chain uses TRBV28 and TRBJ1-6, with D unresolved. This CDR3 is 11 amino acids long. The V gene's germline CDR1 is MDHEN and CDR2 SYDVKM. The V end lost 4 bases, the J end lost 15 bases, and 10 bases lay between the germline ends. CDR3 DNA sequence: TGTGCCAGCAGTTCCAGGTATCTCCTCCACTTT. Protein sequence: CASSSRYLLHF.

This clonotype was found many times. The rearrangement joins TRBV7-9 to TRBJ2-3, with 10 bases lining up with TRBD2. This CDR3 has 16 residues. J gave up 5 bases and V 3 bases, and 8 bases lay outside the gene matches. CDR1 is SEHNR, CDR2 FQNEAQ, per germline (reference sequence). As DNA, the CDR3 is TGTGCCAGCAGCTTCGGCCTAGCGGGAGTTAAAGATACGCAGTATTTT. Its protein is CASSFGLAGVKDTQYF.

This clonotype was observed at least ten times. The chain joins TRBV7-2 to TRBJ1-6; D may be TRBD1 (5 bases). The CDR3 consists of 14 residues. V lost 5 bases and J 9 bases, leaving 14 bases between the germline ends. The germline gives CDR1 SGHTA, CDR2 FQGNSA. The CDR3 DNA reads TGTGCCAGCAGCCTTTCGACAGCGGGTTCACCCCTCCACTTT. Its translation is CASSLSTAGSPLHF.

The V call is TRBV9, the J call TRBJ2-7, with 8 bases fitting TRBD2. The V and J ends lost 4 bases and 2 bases, in that order; junction bases with no gene match: 8. CDR3 length: 15 residues. CDR1 and CDR2 (germline): SGDLS, YYNGEE. The CDR3 bases are TGTGCCAGCAGCCTTGGACTAGCCACCCCCTACGAGCAGTACTTC. Amino acids: CASSLGLATPYEQYF.

This clonotype was detected many times. J is TRBJ1-1 and V is TRBV29-1, with 7 bases lining up with TRBD1. Germline assignment: CDR1 SQVTM and CDR2 ANQGSEA. J gave up 4 bases and V 6 bases, and 5 bases lay outside the gene matches. This CDR3 region has 12 residues. The CDR3 loop is CSVHRGGTEAFF. CDR3 sequence (DNA): TGCAGCGTGCACAGGGGCGGCACTGAAGCTTTCTTT.

This clonotype showed up many times. This chain joins TRBV3-1 and TRBJ1-3; no clear D gene. The CDR3 sequence is 14 residues long. Germline-derived CDR1 and CDR2 are LGHDT and YNNKEL (reference sequence). Trimming shortened V by 1 base and J by 0 bases, and 4 bases separated the two germline ends. CDR3 region: CASSQGGSGNTIYF. The CDR3 DNA reads as TGTGCCAGCAGCCAAGGGGGCTCTGGAAACACCATATATTTT.

V usage is TRBV5-4 and J usage is TRBJ1-3, with a weak D call TRBD1 (6 bases). The CDR3 spans 15 residues. Trimming left V 0 bases short and J 3 bases short, with 10 bases between. Germline CDR1 and CDR2: SGHNT and YYREEE (reference sequence). The CDR3 reads CASSLDQGFGNTIYF. The DNA of the CDR3 is TGTGCCAGCAGCTTGGACCAGGGGTTTGGAAACACCATATATTTT.